This TCR beta chain emerged from a study of cytomegalovirus exposure and HLA in healthy donors. Vbeta (60) and Jbeta (13) primers were used in the PCR. Measured with immunoSEQ multiplex PCR; TCRdb has only the in-frame clones, and not every one. The sample contains roughly 290,000 clones, approximately 90% of which appear only once. The CDR3 contains 16 residues. CDR1 and CDR2 from the germline V gene are SGDLS and YYNGEE. V was clipped by 3 bases and J by 6 bases, with 18 bases between them. This sequence originates from a young woman in good health and CMV-seronegative. Sequenced input: PBMCs. The chain has TRBV9 and TRBJ2-2; maybe TRBD2 (7 bases). In DNA, the CDR3 is TGTGCCAGCAGCGGGGAGGGGGGAAGTATCGCCGGGGAGCTGTTTTTT. Protein: CASSGEGGSIAGELFF.